This T cell receptor (beta chain) derives from a study of CD4 T cell repertoires in COVID-19. As for the study in general: Relabeled CFSE-low cells, IL-2-expanded for 9 to 10 days, met spikes from other coronaviruses.

Findings and limits, study-wide: Between about 6 and 28% of SARS-CoV-2 clonotypes also appeared in SARS-CoV and/or HKU1 spike cultures. Several top expanded SARS-CoV-2-reactive clonotypes were shared by two or three memory subsets.

The CDR3 is made up of 11 amino acids. The V gene's germline CDR1 is DFQATT and CDR2 SNEGSKA (reference sequence). Trimming stripped 1 base from V and 6 bases from J, with 6 bases between. Donors had recovered from mild-to-severe COVID-19. Assay: immunoSEQ multiplex PCR; the TCRdb copy retains only in-frame clones and omits some. This table has some 80,000 clones, under 90% appearing once. This clone was seen more than once but under ten times. Its target is unknown. This material consisted of CD4+ T cells from peripheral blood, taken after recovery from COVID-19. The V and J genes are TRBV20-1 and TRBJ1-1; no firm D call. The sequence was collected from a human donor who had COVID-19. The DNA for the CDR3 is TGCAGTGCTAGAGCAGTACCTGAAGCTTTCTTT. It is translated as CSARAVPEAFF.